The clone carrying this T cell receptor (beta chain) has just one count. The data were taken from a study of T cells in pancreatic ductal adenocarcinoma. The CDR3 extends over 15 amino acids. The junction had 5 bases not matched to a gene; V was cut back by 5 bases and J by 7 bases. Per germline, CDR1 SGHNT and CDR2 YENEEA. Selected pancreatic ductal adenocarcinoma patients had undergone surgery without neoadjuvant therapy. Profiling relied on immunoSEQ multiplex PCR, and the TCRdb table lists in-frame clones only, not all of them. The sample shows over 90,000 clones, roughly 95% of them seen only once.

The sequence derives from a human donor with pancreatic ductal adenocarcinoma. The chain joins TRBV11-3 to TRBJ2-1; TRBD2 matches 13 bases. The specimen sequenced was PBMCs. The CDR3 loop reads CASSARLAGGNEQFF. CDR3 DNA sequence: TGTGCCAGCAGCGCAAGACTAGCGGGGGGAAATGAGCAGTTCTTC.